These T cell receptor gamma chains were read from a single sample in a study of human gamma delta and Vdelta1 T cells. TCRdb made new clone calls on the PCR reads using CATT. The sample lists thousands of gamma-chain clones; around 4.9% were seen once. Sequenced: naive CD27+ Vdelta1 gamma-delta T cells from blood. Receptor source: a human donor in good health. Each CDR3 is given with its conserved first and last residue. Fields, in order: V gene, clone size, J gene, CDR3 DNA, CDR3 protein. The size of a clone is reported for some rows only, either as once, few or many, or as a class for expanded clones.

v_call: TRGV8; clone_size: medium-sized; j_call: TRGJ1/TRGJ2; cdr3_nt: TGTGCCACCCATAGGGCTAAGAAACTCTTT; cdr3_aa: CATHRAKKLF
v_call: TRGV5; clone_size: medium-sized; j_call: TRGJ1/TRGJ2; cdr3_nt: TGTGCCACCTGGGACAGGCTTAATAAGAAACTCTTT; cdr3_aa: CATWDRLNKKLF
v_call: TRGV5; clone_size: NA; j_call: TRGJP2; cdr3_nt: TGTGCCACCTGGGACAGGCGACGTAGTGATTGGATCAAGACGTTT; cdr3_aa: CATWDRRRSDWIKTF
v_call: TRGV2; clone_size: few; j_call: TRGJ1/TRGJ2; cdr3_nt: TGTGCCACCTGGGACGGGACCTCTAAGAAACTCTTT; cdr3_aa: CATWDGTSKKLF
v_call: TRGV3; clone_size: large; j_call: TRGJ1/TRGJ2; cdr3_nt: TGTGCCACCTGGGATCGGGTTAGGAAACTCTTT; cdr3_aa: CATWDRVRKLF
v_call: TRGV3; clone_size: medium-sized; j_call: TRGJ1/TRGJ2; cdr3_nt: TGTGCCACCTGGGACAGGCGAAGGTATTATAAGAAACTCTTT; cdr3_aa: CATWDRRRYYKKLF
v_call: TRGV9; clone_size: NA; j_call: TRGJ1/TRGJ2; cdr3_nt: TGTGCCGTGGGGGATGTGTATAAGAAACTCTTT; cdr3_aa: CAVGDVYKKLF
v_call: TRGV9; clone_size: large; j_call: TRGJ1/TRGJ2; cdr3_nt: TGTGCCTTGTGGGAGGTGGGGCATCGGAAGAAACTCTTT; cdr3_aa: CALWEVGHRKKLF
v_call: TRGV2; clone_size: medium-sized; j_call: TRGJ1/TRGJ2; cdr3_nt: TGTGCCACCTGGGACGGTGCTTATTATAAGAAACTCTTT; cdr3_aa: CATWDGAYYKKLF
v_call: TRGV3; clone_size: medium-sized; j_call: TRGJ1/TRGJ2; cdr3_nt: TGTGCCACCTGGGACAGGCGGGGGTATAAGAAACTCTTT; cdr3_aa: CATWDRRGYKKLF
v_call: TRGV9; clone_size: large; j_call: TRGJ1/TRGJ2; cdr3_nt: TGTGCCTTGTGGGAGTCGTATTATAAGAAACTCTTT; cdr3_aa: CALWESYYKKLF
v_call: TRGV3; clone_size: medium-sized; j_call: TRGJ1/TRGJ2; cdr3_nt: TGTGCCACCTGGGACACGTATTATAAGAAACTCTTT; cdr3_aa: CATWDTYYKKLF
v_call: TRGV5; clone_size: medium-sized; j_call: TRGJ1/TRGJ2; cdr3_nt: TGTGCCACCTGGGACAGGCCACATAAGAAACTCTTT; cdr3_aa: CATWDRPHKKLF
v_call: TRGV2; clone_size: large; j_call: TRGJ1/TRGJ2; cdr3_nt: TGTGCCACCTGGGACGGCCATAAGAAACTCTTT; cdr3_aa: CATWDGHKKLF
v_call: TRGV9; clone_size: medium-sized; j_call: TRGJ1/TRGJ2; cdr3_nt: TGTGCCGGGTGGGGCCATTATAAGAAACTCTTT; cdr3_aa: CAGWGHYKKLF
v_call: TRGV3; clone_size: medium-sized; j_call: TRGJ1/TRGJ2; cdr3_nt: TGTGCCACCTGGGACAGTCGCAGGCGCTCTCGCGATAAAGTTGTTTATAAGAAACTCTTT; cdr3_aa: CATWDSRRRSRDKVVYKKLF
v_call: TRGV2; clone_size: medium-sized; j_call: TRGJ1/TRGJ2; cdr3_nt: TGTGCCACCTGGGACGGGACTTATTATAAGAAACTCTTT; cdr3_aa: CATWDGTYYKKLF
v_call: TRGV5; clone_size: few; j_call: TRGJP2; cdr3_nt: TGTGCCACCTGGGAGGGTGTTTCCTTCGGTTGGATCAAGACGTTT; cdr3_aa: CATWEGVSFGWIKTF
v_call: TRGV3; clone_size: NA; j_call: TRGJ1/TRGJ2; cdr3_nt: TGTGCCACCTGGGACAGGCGGTGGTATTATAAGAAACTCTTT; cdr3_aa: CATWDRRWYYKKLF
v_call: TRGV5; clone_size: large; j_call: TRGJ1/TRGJ2; cdr3_nt: TGTGCCACCTGGGAGACGGATTATAAGAAACTCTTT; cdr3_aa: CATWETDYKKLF
v_call: TRGV9; clone_size: NA; j_call: TRGJ1/TRGJ2; cdr3_nt: TGCGCCTTGTGGGAGGTTAAGGTTCTATTTTATAAGAAACTCTTT; cdr3_aa: CALWEVKVLFYKKLF
v_call: TRGV9; clone_size: medium-sized; j_call: TRGJ1/TRGJ2; cdr3_nt: TGTGCCTTGTGGGAGCCTTTCTCGAGTGATTATTATAAGAAACTCTTT; cdr3_aa: CALWEPFSSDYYKKLF
v_call: TRGV8; clone_size: few; j_call: TRGJ1/TRGJ2; cdr3_nt: TGTGCCACCGGGAACTATTATAAGAAACTCTTT; cdr3_aa: CATGNYYKKLF
v_call: TRGV3; clone_size: NA; j_call: TRGJ1/TRGJ2; cdr3_nt: TGTGCCACCTGGGACAGTAGACGCTCGAATTATTATAAGAAACTCTTT; cdr3_aa: CATWDSRRSNYYKKLF
v_call: TRGV8; clone_size: medium-sized; j_call: TRGJ1/TRGJ2; cdr3_nt: TGTGCCACCTGGGATATGGGGTATAAGAAACTCTTT; cdr3_aa: CATWDMGYKKLF
v_call: TRGV3; clone_size: medium-sized; j_call: TRGJ1/TRGJ2; cdr3_nt: TGTGCCACCTGGGCCCGACATAAGAAACTCTTT; cdr3_aa: CATWARHKKLF
v_call: TRGV9; clone_size: large; j_call: TRGJ1/TRGJ2; cdr3_nt: TGTGCCTTGTGGGAGCTTTATTATAAGAAACTCTTT; cdr3_aa: CALWELYYKKLF
v_call: TRGV3; clone_size: medium-sized; j_call: TRGJ1/TRGJ2; cdr3_nt: TGTGCCACCTGGGACAGGCCTTATTATAAGAAACTCTTT; cdr3_aa: CATWDRPYYKKLF
v_call: TRGV9; clone_size: medium-sized; j_call: TRGJ1/TRGJ2; cdr3_nt: TGTGCCTTGTGGCAGTGGGATTCTTATTATAAGAAACTCTTT; cdr3_aa: CALWQWDSYYKKLF
v_call: TRGV5; clone_size: medium-sized; j_call: TRGJ1/TRGJ2; cdr3_nt: TGTGCCACCTGGGACAGGGAGGGGAAGAATAAGAAACTCTTT; cdr3_aa: CATWDREGKNKKLF